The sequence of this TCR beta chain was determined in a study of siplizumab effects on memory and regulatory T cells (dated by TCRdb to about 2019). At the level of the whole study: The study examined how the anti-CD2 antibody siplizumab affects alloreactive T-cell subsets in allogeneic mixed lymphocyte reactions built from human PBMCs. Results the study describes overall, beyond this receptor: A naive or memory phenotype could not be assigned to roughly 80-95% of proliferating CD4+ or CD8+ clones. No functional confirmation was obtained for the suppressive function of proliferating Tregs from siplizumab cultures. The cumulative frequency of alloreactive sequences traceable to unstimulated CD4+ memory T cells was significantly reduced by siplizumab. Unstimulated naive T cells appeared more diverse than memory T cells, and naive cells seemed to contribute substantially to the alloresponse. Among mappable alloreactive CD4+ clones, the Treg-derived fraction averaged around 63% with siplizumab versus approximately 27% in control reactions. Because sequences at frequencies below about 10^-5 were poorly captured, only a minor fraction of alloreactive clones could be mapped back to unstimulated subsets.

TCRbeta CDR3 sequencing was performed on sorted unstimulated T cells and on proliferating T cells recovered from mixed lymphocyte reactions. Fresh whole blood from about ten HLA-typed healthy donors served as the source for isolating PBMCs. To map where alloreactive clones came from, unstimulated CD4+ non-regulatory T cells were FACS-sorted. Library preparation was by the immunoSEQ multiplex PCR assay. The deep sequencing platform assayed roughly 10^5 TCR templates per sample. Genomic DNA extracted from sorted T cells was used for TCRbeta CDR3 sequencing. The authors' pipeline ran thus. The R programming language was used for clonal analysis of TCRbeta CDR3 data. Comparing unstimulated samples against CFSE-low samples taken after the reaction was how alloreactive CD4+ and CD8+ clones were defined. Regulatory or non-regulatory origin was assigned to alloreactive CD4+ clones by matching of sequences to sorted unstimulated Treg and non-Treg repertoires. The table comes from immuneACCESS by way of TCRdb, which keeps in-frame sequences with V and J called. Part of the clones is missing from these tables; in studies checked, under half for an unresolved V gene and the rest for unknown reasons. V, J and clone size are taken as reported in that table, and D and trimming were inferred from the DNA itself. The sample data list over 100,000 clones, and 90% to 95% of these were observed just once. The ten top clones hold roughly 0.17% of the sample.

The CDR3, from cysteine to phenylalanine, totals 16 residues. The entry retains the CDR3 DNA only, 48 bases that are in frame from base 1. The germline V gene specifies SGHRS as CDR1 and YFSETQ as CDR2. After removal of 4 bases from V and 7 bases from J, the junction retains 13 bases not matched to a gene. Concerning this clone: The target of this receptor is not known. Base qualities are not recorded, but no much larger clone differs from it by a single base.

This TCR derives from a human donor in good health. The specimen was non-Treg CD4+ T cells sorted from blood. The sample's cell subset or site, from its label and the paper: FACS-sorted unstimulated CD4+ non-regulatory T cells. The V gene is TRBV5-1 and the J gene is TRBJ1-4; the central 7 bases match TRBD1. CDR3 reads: CASSLNQQGLGEKLFF. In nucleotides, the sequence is TGCGCCAGCAGCCTAAACCAACAGGGGCTTGGTGAAAAACTGTTTTTT.